This T cell receptor (beta chain) is drawn from a study of blood T cell repertoires in COVID-19. As for the study in general: The cDNA or gDNA used as material had been derived from T cells, B-cell-depleted T cells, or PBMCs.

From germline, CDR1 is LNHNV and CDR2 YYDKDF (reference sequence). J was trimmed by 4 bases and V by 5 bases; bases with no gene match: 6. CDR3 length: 16 residues. Original processing methods: Scientists estimated how many nucleated cells there were by amplifying reference gene primers. Repertoires were generated with immunoSEQ multiplex PCR, while TCRdb's copy carries only in-frame clones and drops some. V and J calls and clone size are those listed in that table; D and trimming were worked out from the DNA. The data hold approximately 10,000 clones, with approximately 85% observed a single time. The chain employs TRBV15 and TRBJ2-1, with TRBD2 matching 12 bases. The sequencing input was peripheral blood. This clonotype was sampled from a man between 50 and 59 years old with active COVID-19. Written as DNA, the CDR3 is TGTGCCACCAGCGGCTACGGACTAGCGGGATACAATGAGCAGTTCTTC. Translating gives CATSGYGLAGYNEQFF.